These 8 T cell receptor beta chains originate from one sample sequenced in a study of CD8 T cells in Susac syndrome. Reverse transcription used roughly 0.45 to 1 ug RNA and random hexamers. A single record per CDR3 protein comes from TCRdb applying MiXCR to the immunoSEQ multiplex PCR reads. Here the sample spans tens of thousands of distinct CDR3 sequences, approximately 96% being singletons. The material sequenced was CD8+ T cells from PBMCs. Receptors were obtained from a human donor with Susac syndrome.

This clonotype was detected once. The chain combines TRBV20-1 with TRBJ1-1; perhaps TRBD1 as D (6 bases). The CDR3 is 15 amino acids. Germline assignment: CDR1 DFQATT and CDR2 SNEGSKA (reference sequence). Trimming took off 3 bases at V and 1 base at J, with 15 bases between the two ends. The CDR3 DNA reads as TGCAGTGCTAGGGGGGCGGGACTGAGGAACACTGAAGCTTTCTTT. Its protein product is CSARGAGLRNTEAFF.

The J gene is TRBJ2-7, the V gene TRBV4-1; no reliable D call. The CDR3 spans 17 residues. CDR1 is MGHRA and CDR2 is YSYEKL in the germline V gene. Trimming left V 0 bases short and J 3 bases short, with 18 bases between. CDR3 sequence: CASSQDSAIATDYEQYF. The CDR3 DNA sequence: TGCGCCAGCAGCCAAGATTCGGCTATTGCAACCGACTACGAGCAGTACTTC.

The J gene is TRBJ2-3, the V gene TRBV11-1; 7 bases are shared with TRBD1. The junction had 7 bases not matched to a gene; V was cut back by 7 bases and J by 3 bases. The CDR3 has 14 amino acids. Germline V gives CDR1 SGHAT, CDR2 FQDESV (reference sequence). CDR3 in amino acids: CASNRDSATDTQYF. CDR3 bases: TGTGCCAGCAACCGGGACAGCGCTACAGATACGCAGTATTTT.

The genes are TRBV11-3 and TRBJ2-7; TRBD2 is a possible D gene (6 bases). The CDR3 spans 13 residues. V lost 3 bases and J lost 7, with 13 bases in between. Germline CDR1 and CDR2: SGHNT and YENEEA. The CDR3: CASSFGAGSEQYF. The DNA of the CDR3 is TGTGCCAGCAGCTTCGGCGCGGGGAGTGAGCAGTACTTC.

This chain links TRBV5-6 with TRBJ2-3, with unresolved D. V lost 3 bases and J 6 bases, leaving 11 bases between the germline ends. Looked up from germline, CDR1 is SGHDT and CDR2 is YYEEEE. This CDR3 is built from 13 residues. The CDR3 DNA follows: TGTGCCAGCAGCTCGTATTACGTGGATACGCAGTATTTT. It codes for CASSSYYVDTQYF.

The chain recombines TRBV30 with TRBJ1-1; D is unclear. With 3 bases removed from V and 2 bases from J, the gap between germline ends came to 10 bases. CDR1 is GTSNPN and CDR2 is SVGIG in the germline V gene (reference sequence). This CDR3 spans 13 amino acids. The CDR3 reads CAWRKYLNTEAFF. For the CDR3, the DNA is TGTGCCTGGAGAAAATATCTAAACACTGAAGCTTTCTTT.

This clonotype has only one observation. CDR3: CATSRDRSSAGAFF. Here the CDR3 DNA reads TGTGCCACCAGCAGAGATAGGTCGTCGGCCGGGGCTTTCTTT. The chain has TRBV15 and TRBJ1-1; D unclear. V lost 0 bases and J lost 11, with 16 bases in between. Looked up from germline, CDR1 is LNHNV and CDR2 is YYDKDF (reference sequence). The CDR3 extends over 14 amino acids.

The chain couples TRBV9 to TRBJ1-1; D remains ambiguous. The CDR3 is 14 amino acids. Germline CDR1 and CDR2: SGDLS and YYNGEE. V was pared by 0 bases and J by 6 bases, with 12 bases between. CDR3 loop: CASSVDGRGAEAFF. The CDR3 bases are TGTGCCAGCAGCGTAGATGGAAGAGGCGCTGAAGCTTTCTTT. The whole variable domain, remainder taken from reference TRBV9 and TRBJ1-1, is DSGVTQTPKHLITATGQRVTLRCSPRSGDLSVYWYQQSLDQGLQFLIQYYNGEERAKGNILERFSAQQFPDLHSELNLSSLELGDSALYFCASSVDGRGAEAFFGQGTRLTVV.